This TCR beta chain was recovered during a study of siplizumab effects on memory and regulatory T cells. The study's findings and limits: Significantly reduced by siplizumab was the cumulative frequency of alloreactive sequences, namely those traceable to unstimulated CD4+ memory cells. Naive T cells looked more diverse than memory cells, and they looked like major contributors to the alloresponse.

Sequenced by immunoSEQ multiplex PCR; TCRdb stores in-frame clones only, minus some. The data hold some 100,000 clones, with about 91% observed a single time. The germline V gene has CDR1 LNHDA and CDR2 SQIVND (reference sequence). The CDR3 length is 13 residues. V shed 9 bases and J shed 0 bases, with 11 bases lying between them. Remarks on this clone: Its antigen is still unknown.

The rearrangement joins TRBV19 to TRBJ2-5; D might be TRBD1 or TRBD2, each matching 5 bases. This TCR derives from a human donor in good health. The sample comprised Tregs sorted from blood. Here the CDR3 DNA reads TGTGCCAGCCGGGACCCGTACCAAGAGACCCAGTACTTC. Protein product: CASRDPYQETQYF.